What follows are 3 T cell receptor beta chains derived from one specimen sequenced in a study of blood T cell repertoires in COVID-19. The protocol was immunoSEQ multiplex PCR, while the TCRdb copy is restricted to in-frame clones and leaves out a portion. The sample holds fewer than 90,000 clones, around 86% seen once. Sample: peripheral blood. These receptors originate from a man in his fifties or sixties with active or convalescent COVID-19.

The chain's CDR3 is CASSRFNTGELFF. The CDR3 DNA follows: TGTGCCAGCAGTCGGTTTAACACCGGGGAGCTGTTTTTT. V is TRBV3-1 (or the pseudogene TRBV3-2) and J is TRBJ2-2, with D uncertain. V was pared by 6 bases and J by 2 bases, with 7 bases between. Germline V lookup: CDR1 LGHDT, CDR2 YNNKEL (reference sequence). The CDR3 length is 13 residues.

The chain couples TRBV5-1 to TRBJ2-3, with TRBD1 matching 7 bases. CDR1 SGHRS and CDR2 YFSETQ come from the germline V gene. J was trimmed by 2 bases and V by 4 bases; bases with no gene match: 7. The CDR3 extends over 15 amino acids. CDR3 loop: CASSPGQVNTDTQYF. CDR3 sequence (DNA): TGCGCCAGCAGCCCCGGACAGGTTAACACAGATACGCAGTATTTT.

This clone was seen a few times. The chain employs TRBV7-6 and TRBJ1-1; D is possibly TRBD1 (5 bases). Trimming took 1 base from V and 3 from J, leaving 15 bases between them. The CDR3 has 16 residues. Germline CDR1 and CDR2: SGHVS and FNYEAQ. The CDR3 DNA follows: TGTGCCAGCAGCTTAGGGGGCCAGGGAGGGGACACTGAAGCTTTCTTT. Translation gives CASSLGGQGGDTEAFF.